This is a list of T cell receptor beta chains from one sample in a study of response to subunit inactivated influenza vaccine. TCRdb analysed the RT-PCR reads with MiXCR anew, one entry per CDR3 protein. The repertoire holds approximately 530,000 distinct CDR3 sequences, with roughly 7.9% as singletons. This specimen consisted of PBMCs from blood, obtained 23 months after vaccination. Receptors were obtained from a man between 50 and 75 years old who received an inactivated influenza vaccine. CDR3s include the opening cysteine and the closing phenylalanine or tryptophan. The D gene is left open where the match is weak. Rows give clone size only sometimes, using once, few, many, or a class for an expanded clone.

size,D,J,V,DNA,CDR3
NA,TRBD2,TRBJ2-7,TRBV7-9,TGTGCCAGCAGCTTAATTTTAGGGACTAACATCTACGAGCAGTACTTC,CASSLILGTNIYEQYF
few,NA,TRBJ2-2,TRBV11-2,TGTGCCAGCAGCTTAGGGTTGGGCAACCAGAACACCGGGGAGCTGTTTTTT,CASSLGLGNQNTGELFF
NA,TRBD1,TRBJ2-4,TRBV6-5,TGTGCCAGCAGTTACGGACAGGGGCGAGGAGCCAAAAACATTCAGTACTTC,CASSYGQGRGAKNIQYF
NA,NA,TRBJ1-5,TRBV3-1,TGTGCCAGCAGCCAAGGAACAGGGAACAGCAATCAGCCCCAGCATTTT,CASSQGTGNSNQPQHF
many,TRBD1,TRBJ2-7,TRBV18,TGTGCCAGCTCACCCGGGACAGGGGGCTGGCAGTACTTC,CASSPGTGGWQYF
NA,NA,TRBJ2-1,TRBV15,TGTGCCACCAGCAGAGACAGGGGCTCCTACAATGAGCAGTTCTTC,CATSRDRGSYNEQFF
NA,TRBD2,TRBJ2-3,TRBV27,TGTGCCAGCAGTCCGCCGGTTTTGCGGGGGTTCACAGATACGCAGTATTTT,CASSPPVLRGFTDTQYF
few,NA,TRBJ1-2,TRBV4-3,TGCGCCAGCAGCCAGACCGCCCTGCCTCCTACAAACTATGGCTACACCTTC,CASSQTALPPTNYGYTF
many,NA,TRBJ2-5,TRBV4-2,TGTGCCAGCAGCCAAGATTCGGGGGCGGAGACCCAGTACTTC,CASSQDSGAETQYF
NA,NA,TRBJ1-2,TRBV5-5,TGTGCCAGCAGCTTGGCCACCGCTGGGGGTGGCTACACCTTC,CASSLATAGGGYTF
NA,TRBD2,TRBJ2-1,TRBV7-6,TGTGCCAGCAGCTGGGGACTAGCGGAAGAGTTACTTAACAATGAGCAGTTCTTC,CASSWGLAEELLNNEQFF
few,NA,TRBJ1-2,TRBV2,TGTGCCAGCAGCCTACACCCTATTAGCTATGGCTACACCTTC,CASSLHPISYGYTF
few,TRBD1,TRBJ1-1,TRBV27,TGTGCCAGCAGGGCTAGGGGGTTGGGCAGGGGGCTCGCTGAAGCTTTCTTT,CASRARGLGRGLAEAFF
NA,TRBD2,TRBJ2-1,TRBV20-1,TGCAGTGCTAGGGTCCTAGCGGGAGTCTACAATGAGCAGTTCTTC,CSARVLAGVYNEQFF
NA,NA,TRBJ1-6,TRBV7-6,TGTGCCAGCAGCGCAGGACTCCTAGGAGGGAATTCACCCCTCCACTTT,CASSAGLLGGNSPLHF
NA,TRBD2,TRBJ2-1,TRBV12-3/TRBV12-4,TGTGCCAGCCCGTCACCGGGACTAGCGGGAGTTAATGAGCAGTTCTTC,CASPSPGLAGVNEQFF
many,NA,TRBJ1-5,TRBV15,TGTGCCACCAGCAGATCGCCGAACCGTTATAGCAATCAGCCCCAGCATTTT,CATSRSPNRYSNQPQHF
few,NA,TRBJ2-5,TRBV6-2/TRBV6-3,TGTGCCAGCAGTTACCCCATGGGGGAGACCCAGTACTTC,CASSYPMGETQYF
NA,NA,TRBJ2-7,TRBV24-1,TGTGCCACCAGTGACCGCCGGGACCCATTAGGACAGTACTTC,CATSDRRDPLGQYF
many,TRBD1,TRBJ1-1,TRBV5-6,TGTGCCAGCAGCTGGGGGGTGACAGGGATGAACACTGAAGCTTTCTTT,CASSWGVTGMNTEAFF
NA,NA,TRBJ2-1,TRBV28,TGTGCCAGCAGCCCGTTGGGCGCGCTTTACAATGAGCAGTTCTTC,CASSPLGALYNEQFF
NA,TRBD2,TRBJ2-3,TRBV5-1,TGCGCCAGCAGCTTGGGGGGACTAGCGGGAGTCGGAACAGATACGCAGTATTTT,CASSLGGLAGVGTDTQYF
NA,TRBD2,TRBJ2-7,TRBV3-1,TGTGCCAGCAGCCATGGGACTAGTGCCAACGAGCAGTACTTC,CASSHGTSANEQYF
many,NA,TRBJ2-1,TRBV5-5,TGTGCCAGCAGCTTTACCGGGACTCCGAATTACAATGAGCAGTTCTTC,CASSFTGTPNYNEQFF
NA,NA,TRBJ2-1,TRBV6-1,TGTGCCAGCAAAGATAGGACTGGGATGCCTGGCCCCTACAATGAGCAGTTCTTC,CASKDRTGMPGPYNEQFF
few,NA,TRBJ2-5,TRBV28,TGTGCCAGCAGTTACCGAAGGTGGGGGAGACTCCAAGAGACCCAGTACTTC,CASSYRRWGRLQETQYF
few,TRBD1,TRBJ2-3,TRBV20-1,TGCAGTGCCCTACCGAGGGGGCACAGGTACGCAGATACGCAGTATTTT,CSALPRGHRYADTQYF
once,NA,TRBJ2-1,TRBV7-2,TGTGCCAGCAGCCCAGAGCGGGCCCGAGGCTATGAGCAGTTCTTC,CASSPERARGYEQFF
few,NA,TRBJ2-1,TRBV20-1,TGCAGTGCTAGACGGGGGACCCCTGAGGCCTACAATGAGCAGTTCTTC,CSARRGTPEAYNEQFF
NA,NA,TRBJ1-2,TRBV4-1,TGCGCCAGCAGCCAAGAAGGGCAGGTCTATGGCTACACCTTC,CASSQEGQVYGYTF
NA,TRBD2,TRBJ2-3,TRBV20-1,TGCAGTGCAAAGACGGACGGGACTAGCGCAGCAAGCACAGATACGCAGTATTTT,CSAKTDGTSAASTDTQYF
few,NA,TRBJ2-1,TRBV10-3,TGTGCCATCAGTGATCCCAGGTACTCCTACAATGAGCAGTTCTTC,CAISDPRYSYNEQFF
few,NA,TRBJ2-5,TRBV4-2,TGTGCCAGCAGCCAAGATTGGGGCCTTCGGGAGACCCAGTACTTC,CASSQDWGLRETQYF
many,TRBD1,TRBJ2-3,TRBV4-3,TGCGCCAGCAGCCAAGATTCTAACAGGGGCCTTTACACAGATACGCAGTATTTT,CASSQDSNRGLYTDTQYF
NA,NA,TRBJ2-5,TRBV21-1,TGTGCCAGCAGCAAAGAATTCCAGGAGATGTACCAAGAGACCCAGTACTTC,CASSKEFQEMYQETQYF
NA,NA,TRBJ2-2,TRBV11-2,TGTGCCAGCAGCCCAGCTTCGGGCCCGAACACCGGGGAGCTGTTTTTT,CASSPASGPNTGELFF
few,NA,TRBJ1-6,TRBV6-2/TRBV6-3,TGTGCCAGCAGACTGGACGTTCCTAATTCACCCCTCCACTTT,CASRLDVPNSPLHF
many,NA,TRBJ1-1,TRBV29-1,TGCAGCGTGGACAATCCTACGAGGGCTTTCTTT,CSVDNPTRAFF
few,NA,TRBJ1-2,TRBV6-2/TRBV6-3,TGTGCCAGCAGTTTTTATGACTCCGCTGTCACCTTC,CASSFYDSAVTF
few,TRBD2,TRBJ2-2,TRBV12-3/TRBV12-4,TGTGCCAGCAAAGGACTAGCGAACACCGGGGAGCTGTTTTTT,CASKGLANTGELFF
NA,TRBD2,TRBJ2-1,TRBV20-1,TGCAGTGCAGAGACTAGCGGCTACAATGAGCAGTTCTTC,CSAETSGYNEQFF
many,NA,TRBJ2-7,TRBV3-1,TGTGCCAGCAGCCAATGGGGAGGCTACGAGCAGTACTTC,CASSQWGGYEQYF
NA,NA,TRBJ1-1,TRBV10-3,TGTGCCATCAGTGACGGGGGGGGGACTGAAGCTTTCTTT,CAISDGGGTEAFF
few,NA,TRBJ2-1,TRBV11-2,TGTGCCAGCACTAACGGCCAGTCGGGGGCTTACAATGAGCAGTTCTTC,CASTNGQSGAYNEQFF
NA,NA,TRBJ1-2,TRBV6-2/TRBV6-3,TGTGCCAGCTTCGGAGGGCGAGGGAACTATGGCTACACCTTC,CASFGGRGNYGYTF
many,NA,TRBJ2-4,TRBV20-1,TGCAGTGCTAGATTCGGGGATGGAAACATTCAGTACTTC,CSARFGDGNIQYF
many,NA,TRBJ2-1,TRBV7-2,TGTGCCAGCAGCTTAAGAGGCGCGGCGGGCGAGCAGTTCTTC,CASSLRGAAGEQFF
NA,NA,TRBJ2-1,TRBV7-2,TGTGCCAGCAGCTTAGATTCTACCCGACGCTTCAATGAGCAGTTCTTC,CASSLDSTRRFNEQFF
NA,TRBD2,TRBJ2-4,TRBV20-1,TGCAGTGCCAGGGCTCTAGCGGGGAATCTATCAGCCAAAAACATTCAGTACTTC,CSARALAGNLSAKNIQYF
few,TRBD2,TRBJ2-5,TRBV7-7,TGTGCTAGCAGCCCCCTAGCGGGGGGGTTCCAAGAGACCCAGTACTTC,CASSPLAGGFQETQYF
many,NA,TRBJ2-3,TRBV7-2,TGTGCCAGCAGCCCCTTTAATCGAGCGAACACAGATACGCAGTATTTT,CASSPFNRANTDTQYF
many,NA,TRBJ2-3,TRBV12-3/TRBV12-4,TGTGCCAGCAGTGTCGGCCTGGCGCAGTATTTT,CASSVGLAQYF
few,NA,TRBJ1-1,TRBV24-1,TGTGCCACCAGTGATTTGCTGTGGAGGAACACTGAAGCTTTCTTT,CATSDLLWRNTEAFF
many,NA,TRBJ1-2,TRBV4-1,TGCGCCAGCAGCCAAGAGTACGGGGAAATGGGTGGCTACACCTTC,CASSQEYGEMGGYTF
NA,TRBD1,TRBJ2-2,TRBV10-3,TGTGCCATCGGGGGACAGGGGAGAAACACCGGGGAGCTGTTTTTT,CAIGGQGRNTGELFF